In its sample, the clone carrying this TCR beta chain was seen a few times. This record comes from a study of blood T cell repertoires in COVID-19. Study background: Sites across the United States, Italy and Spain contributed samples from acute and convalescent COVID-19. Nucleic acid was either cDNA or gDNA, and it came from T cells, B-cell-depleted T cells, or PBMCs.

In the original analysis: Quantification of nucleated cells was approximated via reference gene primer amplification. The data were produced by immunoSEQ multiplex PCR, yet TCRdb's version contains in-frame clones alone and is incomplete. That table supplies the V and J calls and clone size; D and trimming were determined from the DNA. The sample consists of 250,000 to 350,000 clones, roughly 90% of them appearing once. The CDR3 totals 12 residues. The V gene's germline CDR1 is SGHAT and CDR2 FQNNGV. V dropped 5 bases and J dropped 5 bases, with 8 bases sitting between them. The TCR originated in a man younger than 35 with active or convalescent COVID-19. The chain carries TRBV11-2 and TRBJ2-3, with D unclear. Material for sequencing was peripheral blood. The CDR3 nucleotides read TGTGCCAGCAGCCCCGCCGGAGATACGCAGTATTTT. This encodes CASSPAGDTQYF.